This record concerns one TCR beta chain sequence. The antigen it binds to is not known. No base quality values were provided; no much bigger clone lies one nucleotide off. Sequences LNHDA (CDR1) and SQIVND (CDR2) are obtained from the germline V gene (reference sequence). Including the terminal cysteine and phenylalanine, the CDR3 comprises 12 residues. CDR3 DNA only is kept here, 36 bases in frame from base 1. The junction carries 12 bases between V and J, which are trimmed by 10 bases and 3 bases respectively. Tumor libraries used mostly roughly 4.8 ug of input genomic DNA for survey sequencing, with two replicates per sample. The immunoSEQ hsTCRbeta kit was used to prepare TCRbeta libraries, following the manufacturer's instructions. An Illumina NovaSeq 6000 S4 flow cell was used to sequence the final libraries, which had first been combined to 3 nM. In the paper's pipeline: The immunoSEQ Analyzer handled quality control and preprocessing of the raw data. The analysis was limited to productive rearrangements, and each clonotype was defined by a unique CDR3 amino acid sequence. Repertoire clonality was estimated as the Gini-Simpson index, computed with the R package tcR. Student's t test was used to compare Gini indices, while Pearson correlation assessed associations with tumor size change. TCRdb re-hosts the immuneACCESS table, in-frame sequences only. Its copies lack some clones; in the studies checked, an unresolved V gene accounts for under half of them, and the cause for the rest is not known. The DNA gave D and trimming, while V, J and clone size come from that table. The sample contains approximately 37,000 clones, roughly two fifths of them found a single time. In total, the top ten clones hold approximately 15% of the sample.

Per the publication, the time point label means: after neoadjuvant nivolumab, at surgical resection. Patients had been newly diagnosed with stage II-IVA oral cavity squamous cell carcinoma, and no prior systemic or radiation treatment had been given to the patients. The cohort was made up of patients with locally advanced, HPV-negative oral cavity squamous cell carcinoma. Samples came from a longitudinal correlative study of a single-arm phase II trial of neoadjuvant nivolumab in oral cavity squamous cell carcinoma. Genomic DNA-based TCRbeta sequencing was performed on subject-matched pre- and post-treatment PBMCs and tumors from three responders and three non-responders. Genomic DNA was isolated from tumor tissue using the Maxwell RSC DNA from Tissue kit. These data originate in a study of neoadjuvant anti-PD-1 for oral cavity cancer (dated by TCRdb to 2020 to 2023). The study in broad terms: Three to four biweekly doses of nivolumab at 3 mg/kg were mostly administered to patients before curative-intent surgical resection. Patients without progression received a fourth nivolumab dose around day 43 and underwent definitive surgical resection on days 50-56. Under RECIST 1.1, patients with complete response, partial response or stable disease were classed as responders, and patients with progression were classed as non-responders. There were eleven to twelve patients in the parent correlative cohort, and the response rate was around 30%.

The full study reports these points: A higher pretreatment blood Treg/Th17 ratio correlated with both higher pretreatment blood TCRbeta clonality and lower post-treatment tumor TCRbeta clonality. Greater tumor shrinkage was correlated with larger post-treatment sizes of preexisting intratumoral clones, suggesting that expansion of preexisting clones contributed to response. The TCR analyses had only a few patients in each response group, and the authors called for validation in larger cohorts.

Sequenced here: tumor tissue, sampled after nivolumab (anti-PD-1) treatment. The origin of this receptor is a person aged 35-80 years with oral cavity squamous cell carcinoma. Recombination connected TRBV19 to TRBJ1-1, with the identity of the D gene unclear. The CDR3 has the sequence CATRWADTEAFF. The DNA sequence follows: TGTGCCACCCGATGGGCGGACACTGAAGCTTTCTTT.